This T cell receptor beta chain was captured in a study of response to subunit inactivated influenza vaccine. A remark on this clonotype: Its antigen is currently unknown.

TCRdb re-called the RT-PCR reads with MiXCR, one entry per CDR3 protein. Here the sample spans about 500,000 distinct CDR3 sequences, about 17% being singletons. From germline, CDR1 is SGHTA and CDR2 FQGTGA. The V gene lost 5 bases and the J gene lost 7 bases, with 17 bases spanning the gap. This CDR3 is 14 amino acids long. Study observations and caveats: Seasonal influenza vaccination, on each occasion, was suggested by the authors to recruit few new T cells.

The source of this sequence is a man between 50 and 69 years old who received an inactivated influenza vaccine. The sequencing here drew on CD4+ T cells sorted from PBMCs, taken less than 30 months after vaccination. This chain uses TRBV7-3 with TRBJ2-5, with unresolved D. DNA of the CDR3: TGTGCCAGCAGCCCGTCAGGAGCAACCTCGACCCAGTACTTC. This gives the protein CASSPSGATSTQYF.